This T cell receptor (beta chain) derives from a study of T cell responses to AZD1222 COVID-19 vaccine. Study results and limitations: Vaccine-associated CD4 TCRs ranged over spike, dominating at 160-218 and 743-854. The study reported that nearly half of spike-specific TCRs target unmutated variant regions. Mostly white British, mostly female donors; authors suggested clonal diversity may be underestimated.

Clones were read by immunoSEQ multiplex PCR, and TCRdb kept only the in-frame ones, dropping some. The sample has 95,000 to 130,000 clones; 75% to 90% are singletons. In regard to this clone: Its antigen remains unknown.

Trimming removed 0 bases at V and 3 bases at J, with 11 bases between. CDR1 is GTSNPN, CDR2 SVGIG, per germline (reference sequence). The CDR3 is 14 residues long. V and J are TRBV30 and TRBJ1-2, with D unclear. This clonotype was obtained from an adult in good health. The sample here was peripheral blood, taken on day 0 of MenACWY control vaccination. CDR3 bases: TGTGCCTGGAGTGTATTCCTTAGGGACTATGGCTACACCTTC. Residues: CAWSVFLRDYGYTF.